Listed here is a single T cell receptor beta chain. The sample originates from a study of cytomegalovirus exposure and HLA in healthy donors. This PCR relied on a set of 60 Vbeta primers and 13 Jbeta primers. TCRdb keeps only in-frame clones here, not all; method: immunoSEQ multiplex PCR. The profile shows 90,000 to 150,000 clones, approximately 80% of them singletons. Germline CDR1 MNHEY, CDR2 SVGAGI. The length of the CDR3 is 16 residues. The ends lost 1 base at V and 2 bases at J; junction bases unmatched: 5. The chain carries TRBV6-5 and TRBJ2-3, with 8 bases matching TRBD1. The origin of this receptor is a woman aged 40-49 years in good health and CMV-seronegative. The specimen sequenced was PBMCs. CDR3 coding DNA: TGTGCCAGCAGTTACTACCACAGGGGGACCACAGATACGCAGTATTTT. Translation gives CASSYYHRGTTDTQYF.